This TCR beta chain was identified in a study of cytomegalovirus exposure and HLA in healthy donors. Notes on the study in general: Most of the CMV-associated TCR beta chains (in a later analysis) appeared to be HLA-restricted.

V lost 5 bases and J lost 4; bases outside the gene matches: 10. Germline loops: CDR1 MDHEN, CDR2 SYDVKM. There are 18 residues in the CDR3. Turning to this clone: Its antigen is undetermined.

The study ran its PCR with 60 Vbeta and 13 Jbeta primers. In the authors' methods: Unique TCR beta chains numbered around 80 million in a later analysis, with about 9.9 million shared. TCRdb keeps only in-frame clones here, not all; method: immunoSEQ multiplex PCR. V, J and clone size reflect that table, while D and trimming were determined from the DNA. The sample has some 170,000 clones, roughly 82% seen once; the top ten hold approximately 1.5%. This sequence was found in a girl under 18 in good health and CMV-seropositive. Material for sequencing was PBMCs. V is TRBV28 and J is TRBJ2-1, with TRBD2 identical over 14 bases. CDR3: CASSRPRLAGGRYNEQFF. CDR3 DNA sequence: TGTGCCAGCAGTCGACCCCGACTAGCGGGGGGGCGATACAATGAGCAGTTCTTC. Drawing the rest from reference TRBV28 and TRBJ2-1, the complete variable domain is DVKVTQSSRYLVKRTGEKVFLECVQDMDHENMFWYRQDPGLGLRLIYFSYDVKMKEKGDIPEGYSVSREKKERFSLILESASTNQTSMYLCASSRPRLAGGRYNEQFFGPGTRLTVL.